A selection of T cell receptor beta chains follows, all from one sample in a study of blood T cell repertoires in COVID-19. Generated by immunoSEQ multiplex PCR, the TCRdb table keeps only in-frame clones and is missing some. The table has approximately 100,000 clones, roughly 82% seen once; the top ten hold roughly 27%. Sample: peripheral blood. The receptors were gathered from a human donor in a cohort sampled during active COVID-19. The CDR3 runs from the conserved cysteine through the conserved F or W. The order of the fields is V gene, J gene, clone size, D gene, CDR3 protein, CDR3 DNA. D genes are given only for firm matches. Expanded clones get a size class; other rows say once, few or many, or leave the size out.

TRBV7-2	TRBJ1-5	-	-	CASSVLGPGWSNQPQHF	TGTGCCAGCAGCGTGTTGGGGCCAGGGTGGAGCAATCAGCCCCAGCATTTT
TRBV28	TRBJ2-6	-	-	CASSYGILGTTGANVLTF	TGTGCCAGCAGTTACGGTATTTTGGGGACAACTGGGGCCAACGTCCTGACTTTC
TRBV5-1	TRBJ2-2	once	-	CASSLGLSGELFF	TGCGCCAGCAGCTTGGGACTTAGCGGGGAGCTGTTTTTT
TRBV5-1	TRBJ2-5	-	TRBD1	CASSSRDRETQYF	TGCGCCAGCAGCTCTCGGGACAGAGAGACCCAGTACTTC
TRBV6-6	TRBJ1-5	-	TRBD1	CASSRTGSGGNQPQHF	TGTGCCAGCAGCCGGACAGGGAGCGGGGGCAATCAGCCCCAGCATTTT
TRBV27	TRBJ2-1	-	-	CASSLTGGYNEQFF	TGTGCCAGCAGTTTAACCGGGGGCTACAATGAGCAGTTCTTC
TRBV5-4	TRBJ1-1	-	-	CASSIGGYTEAFF	TGTGCCAGCAGTATCGGGGGGTACACTGAAGCTTTCTTT
TRBV19	TRBJ2-7	-	-	CASSPAGEGYEQYF	TGTGCCAGTAGTCCGGCAGGGGAGGGGTACGAGCAGTACTTC
TRBV5-1	TRBJ2-2	-	-	CASSLGLIPGELFF	TGCGCCAGCAGCTTGGGTTTAATCCCCGGGGAGCTGTTTTTT
TRBV18	TRBJ1-6	once	-	CASSQAGGDTYNSPLHF	TGTGCCAGCTCACAGGCCGGCGGGGATACCTATAATTCACCCCTCCACTTT
TRBV5-1	TRBJ2-5	-	-	CATSQGGGEQETQYF	TGCGCCACCAGCCAGGGTGGCGGGGAGCAAGAGACCCAGTACTTC
TRBV6-5	TRBJ2-5	-	-	CASSYSPGGIRRTQYF	TGTGCCAGCAGTTACTCGCCCGGGGGTATACGGAGAACCCAGTACTTC
TRBV13	TRBJ2-7	-	TRBD1	CASSAGTGVSYEQYF	TGTGCCAGCAGCGCCGGGACAGGGGTGTCCTACGAGCAGTACTTC
TRBV4-3	TRBJ1-1	-	TRBD1	CASSNTGTGDTEAFF	TGCGCCAGCAGCAATACCGGGACAGGGGACACTGAAGCTTTCTTT
TRBV2	TRBJ2-2	-	-	CASSGGANHGELFF	TGTGCCAGCAGTGGGGGCGCGAACCACGGGGAGCTGTTTTTT
TRBV29-1	TRBJ2-1	few	-	CSVGGGSYNEQFF	TGCAGCGTTGGGGGAGGATCCTACAATGAGCAGTTCTTC
TRBV19	TRBJ1-2	-	-	CASSPQGQPGSYGYTF	TGTGCCAGTAGTCCACAGGGTCAGCCGGGTAGCTATGGCTACACCTTC
TRBV5-1	TRBJ2-7	-	-	CASSLGQRSYEQYF	TGCGCCAGCAGCTTGGGACAGCGATCCTACGAGCAGTACTTC
TRBV6-2/TRBV6-3	TRBJ2-1	-	-	CASSSPRSGRLSSYNEQFF	TGTGCCAGCAGTTCCCCCCGTAGTGGGAGGCTGTCCTCCTACAATGAGCAGTTCTTC
TRBV5-1	TRBJ2-3	-	TRBD2	CASSLGLAAESDTQYF	TGCGCCAGCAGCCTCGGACTAGCGGCGGAGTCAGATACGCAGTATTTT
TRBV5-1	TRBJ1-4	-	-	CASSPGGAANTNEKLFF	TGCGCCAGCAGCCCGGGGGGGGCGGCGAATACTAATGAAAAACTGTTTTTT
TRBV10-1	TRBJ2-3	-	-	CASSPAEGDSDTQYF	TGCGCCAGCAGTCCGGCTGAGGGGGATTCAGATACGCAGTATTTT
TRBV27	TRBJ2-5	-	-	CASSPDTLFKETQYF	TGTGCCAGCAGCCCGGACACACTATTTAAAGAGACCCAGTACTTC
TRBV18	TRBJ1-3	few	TRBD1	CASSPGQGAGNTIYF	TGTGCCAGCTCACCGGGACAGGGGGCTGGAAACACCATATATTTT
TRBV2	TRBJ2-7	-	-	CASSEERRSEQYF	TGTGCCAGCAGTGAAGAAAGGAGATCCGAGCAGTACTTC
TRBV11-2	TRBJ2-3	-	TRBD2	CASSPGLATDTQYF	TGTGCCAGCAGCCCGGGACTAGCAACAGATACGCAGTATTTT
TRBV7-9	TRBJ1-5	few	TRBD1	CASSPGQGTYSNQPQHF	TGTGCCAGCAGCCCGGGACAGGGAACTTATAGCAATCAGCCCCAGCATTTT
TRBV25-1	TRBJ1-2	few	-	CASSEDMIGYTF	TGTGCCAGCAGTGAGGACATGATCGGCTACACCTTC
TRBV6-5	TRBJ1-2	few	TRBD1	CASSYSGTGGYTF	TGTGCCAGCAGTTATTCCGGGACAGGGGGCTACACCTTC
TRBV28	TRBJ1-2	-	-	CASSLSSGYTF	TGTGCCAGCAGTTTATCGTCCGGCTACACCTTC
TRBV2	TRBJ2-7	-	TRBD1	CASSEDREYEQYF	TGTGCCAGCAGTGAGGACAGGGAGTACGAGCAGTACTTC
TRBV3-1/TRBV3-2	TRBJ1-2	-	TRBD1	CASSPGQGNYGYTF	TGTGCCAGCAGCCCAGGACAGGGAAATTATGGCTACACCTTC
TRBV6-2/TRBV6-3	TRBJ2-1	-	-	CASSWANEQFF	TGTGCCAGCAGTTGGGCCAATGAGCAGTTCTTC
TRBV15	TRBJ2-2	many	TRBD2	CATSRKAGVSYGELFF	TGTGCCACCAGCAGGAAAGCGGGAGTGTCCTACGGGGAGCTGTTTTTT
TRBV27	TRBJ2-2	-	-	CASSPYLRGSGGELFF	TGTGCCAGCAGTCCCTACCTTAGGGGTTCCGGCGGGGAGCTGTTTTTT
TRBV10-3	TRBJ2-2	-	TRBD2	CAISEDSGGNTGELFF	TGTGCCATCAGTGAGGATAGCGGGGGGAACACCGGGGAGCTGTTTTTT
TRBV6-5	TRBJ1-1	-	-	CASSYGLQNTEAFF	TGTGCCAGCAGTTATGGTTTACAGAACACTGAAGCTTTCTTT
TRBV4-1	TRBJ1-6	few	-	CASSLEGQSSYNSPLHF	TGCGCCAGCAGCCTAGAAGGACAGAGCTCCTATAATTCACCCCTCCACTTT
TRBV18	TRBJ2-2	-	-	CASSPPGGQTTGELFF	TGTGCCAGCTCACCCCCTGGCGGGCAGACCACCGGGGAGCTGTTTTTT
TRBV4-1	TRBJ2-7	once	TRBD1	CASSPRTGALEQYF	TGCGCCAGCAGCCCACGGACAGGGGCCCTCGAGCAGTACTTC
TRBV5-5	TRBJ2-7	-	-	CASSLATDQPIWEQYF	TGTGCCAGCAGCTTGGCGACAGACCAGCCCATTTGGGAGCAGTACTTC
TRBV6-5	TRBJ2-5	-	-	CASVEGRLTETQYF	TGTGCCAGCGTCGAGGGCAGGTTAACAGAGACCCAGTACTTC
TRBV4-3	TRBJ2-7	few	-	CASSQLLGSYEQYF	TGCGCCAGCAGCCAACTACTAGGGTCCTACGAGCAGTACTTC
TRBV18	TRBJ2-1	-	TRBD2	CASSPPSGRGYEQFF	TGTGCCAGCTCACCACCGAGCGGGAGAGGTTATGAGCAGTTCTTC
TRBV14	TRBJ1-1	-	-	CASSQANTIEAFF	TGTGCCAGCAGCCAAGCCAACACAATTGAAGCTTTCTTT
TRBV19	TRBJ2-1	-	TRBD2	CASTPSGSPYNEQFF	TGTGCCAGTACTCCTAGCGGGAGCCCCTACAATGAGCAGTTCTTC
TRBV29-1	TRBJ2-1	-	TRBD1	CSVPGQGYNEQFF	TGCAGCGTCCCGGGACAGGGCTACAATGAGCAGTTCTTC
TRBV30	TRBJ2-4	once	-	CAWSVGGHQYF	TGTGCCTGGAGTGTAGGGGGACATCAGTACTTC
TRBV19	TRBJ2-7	-	-	CASSPGDTGRRAYEQYF	TGTGCCAGTAGCCCCGGGGATACGGGGAGGCGAGCCTACGAGCAGTACTTC
TRBV2	TRBJ1-5	-	TRBD1	CASTRGQGLQPQHF	TGTGCCAGCACTCGGGGACAGGGGCTTCAGCCCCAGCATTTT
TRBV5-5	TRBJ2-1	-	TRBD2	CASSSGGAGNEQFF	TGTGCCAGCAGCTCGGGGGGGGCGGGGAATGAGCAGTTCTTC
TRBV23-1	TRBJ2-1	-	TRBD2	CASSPPGQGGTSGSNEQFF	TGCGCCAGCAGTCCCCCGGGACAGGGCGGGACTAGCGGGAGTAATGAGCAGTTCTTC
TRBV7-2	TRBJ2-3	-	TRBD2	CASSFWGGTDTQYF	TGTGCCAGCAGCTTCTGGGGGGGAACAGATACGCAGTATTTT
TRBV10-3	TRBJ1-1	-	TRBD1	CATQPVNRGSSTEAFF	TGTGCCACCCAACCTGTAAACAGGGGATCATCCACTGAAGCTTTCTTT
TRBV11-1	TRBJ2-7	once	TRBD2	CASSLEGLGNYEQYF	TGTGCCAGCAGCTTAGAAGGACTAGGCAACTACGAGCAGTACTTC